Listed below are T cell receptor beta chains from one sample, sequenced in a study of cytomegalovirus exposure and HLA in healthy donors. Sequencing was performed with immunoSEQ multiplex PCR; in TCRdb, only in-frame clones are kept and a portion is missing. The data hold 50,000 to 65,000 clones, with about four fifths observed a single time. The sequenced sample was PBMCs. All receptors derive from a woman in her thirties in good health and CMV-seronegative. Both conserved end residues are part of each CDR3. Each record gives: clone size, J gene, D gene, V gene, CDR3 DNA, CDR3 protein. The D gene is left open where the match is weak. Expanded clones are given a class, and other clones once, few, many or no size at all.

>-|TRBJ1-5|-|TRBV28
TGTGCCAGCAGCCTCCGCGGGGGGGGAATGGGCAATCAGCCCCAGCATTTT
CASSLRGGGMGNQPQHF
>-|TRBJ2-7|-|TRBV7-2
TGTGCCAGCAGCTTCGGACTGGGCTCCTACGAGCAGTACTTC
CASSFGLGSYEQYF
>-|TRBJ2-1|TRBD2|TRBV27
TGTGCCAGCAGTGGAAGCCGGGCTAGCGGGTACTCCTACAATGAGCAGTTCTTC
CASSGSRASGYSYNEQFF
>-|TRBJ1-5|-|TRBV28
TGTGCCAGCAACTCTCTCCGGGACAATAGCAATCAGCCCCAGCATTTT
CASNSLRDNSNQPQHF
>-|TRBJ2-2|-|TRBV15
TGTGCCACCCAACGGGCGAACACCGGGGAGCTGTTTTTT
CATQRANTGELFF
>-|TRBJ2-2|-|TRBV11-2
TGTGCCAGCTCGAAGGAACTAGTGAACACCGGGGAGCTGTTTTTT
CASSKELVNTGELFF
>once|TRBJ2-5|TRBD2|TRBV5-1
TGCGCCAGCAGTCAGAAAGGACTAGCGGGAGGACCCACACAAGAGACCCAGTACTTC
CASSQKGLAGGPTQETQYF
>-|TRBJ2-1|TRBD2|TRBV27
TGTGCCAGCACTGGACTAGCGGGAAGCTATGAGCAGTTCTTC
CASTGLAGSYEQFF
>-|TRBJ2-7|TRBD2|TRBV11-2
TGTGCCAGCAGCTTAGGTCCCACTACTAGCGGATACGAGCAGTACTTC
CASSLGPTTSGYEQYF
>-|TRBJ2-7|-|TRBV5-6
TGTGCCAGCAGCTTGGATGTGGGGCCTTCCTACGAGCAGTACTTC
CASSLDVGPSYEQYF
>-|TRBJ1-2|-|TRBV7-9
TGTGCCAGCAGCTTAGGGCAGGCACCTTGGGATGGCTACACCTTC
CASSLGQAPWDGYTF
>once|TRBJ2-7|-|TRBV12-5
TGTGCTAGTGGTTTTCAAGCGTCCTACGAGCAGTACTTC
CASGFQASYEQYF
>-|TRBJ2-3|-|TRBV19
TGTGCCAGTAGTCAAGAACGGGGTACGCAGTATTTT
CASSQERGTQYF
>-|TRBJ1-2|-|TRBV4-1
TGCGCCAGCTCACTGGGGGGGCCTAACTATGGCTACACCTTC
CASSLGGPNYGYTF
>-|TRBJ2-1|TRBD1|TRBV7-9
TGTGCCAGCAGCTCCCCCGCAGGGGGCAAGAATGAGCAGTTCTTC
CASSSPAGGKNEQFF
>few|TRBJ2-7|-|TRBV28
TGTGCCAGCAGTTTAATCATCATTAGTAGCTACGAGCAGTACTTC
CASSLIIISSYEQYF
>-|TRBJ1-5|-|TRBV21-1
TGTGCCAGCAGCGTGTATAGCAATCAGCCCCAGCATTTT
CASSVYSNQPQHF
>-|TRBJ2-1|TRBD2|TRBV2
TGTGCCAGCCCCGGGACTAGCGGGAGAGGACTCTACAATGAGCAGTTCTTC
CASPGTSGRGLYNEQFF
>few|TRBJ2-7|TRBD2|TRBV7-9
TGTGCCAGCAGCCCGCGTGGGACTAGCGGGAGGGGATCCTACGAGCAGTACTTC
CASSPRGTSGRGSYEQYF
>once|TRBJ1-4|TRBD1|TRBV30
TGTGCCCGGAGTCGGGACAGGGGTGAAAAACTGTTTTTT
CARSRDRGEKLFF
>-|TRBJ1-4|-|TRBV5-1
TGCGCCAGCACCCGCGGGGAGATTAATGAAAAACTGTTTTTT
CASTRGEINEKLFF
>-|TRBJ2-5|-|TRBV5-8
TGTGCCAGCAGATTCCTAGGGGACCAAGAGACCCAGTACTTC
CASRFLGDQETQYF
>-|TRBJ2-3|-|TRBV7-9
TGTGCCAGCAGCTTGGGCGGGGCCACAGATACGCAGTATTTT
CASSLGGATDTQYF